Here is one TCR beta chain with its context. The assay was immunoSEQ multiplex PCR, and TCRdb's table has in-frame clones only and misses some. Of roughly 340,000 clones listed, about nine tenths are singletons. The data derive from a study of blood T cell repertoires in COVID-19. Sequences were obtained from peripheral blood. This sequence originates from a woman between 45 and 65 years old with COVID-19, enrolled during active disease.

CDR3 amino acids: CASSTGTGSQGAFF. As DNA, the CDR3 is TGTGCCAGCAGCACCGGGACAGGGTCACAGGGGGCTTTCTTT. The gene calls are TRBV7-9 and TRBJ1-1; 9 nucleotides match TRBD1. V lost 5 bases and J lost 11; bases outside the gene matches: 12. CDR1 and CDR2 (germline): SEHNR, FQNEAQ (reference sequence). CDR3 size: 14 residues.